These 17 T cell receptor beta chains share one sample of origin, sequenced in a study of T-cell reconstitution after alpha-beta-depleted transplantation in children. This sample's TCRbeta library carried unique molecular identifier barcodes. In TCRdb, the PCR reads were re-called with MiXCR into one record per CDR3 protein. The sample consists of about 350,000 distinct CDR3 sequences, around 15% of them appearing once. Sequenced here: PBMCs, mostly from graft donor cells, sampled 360 days after TCRalphabeta/CD19-depleted stem cell transplant. These receptors were taken from a male patient aged 2-15 years who had a stem cell transplant for acute lymphoblastic leukemia, so the T cells may come from the graft donor.

This clonotype came up many times. The V call is TRBV20-1, the J call TRBJ2-6; perhaps TRBD2 as D (6 bases). V was shortened by 0 bases and J by 18 bases, with 15 bases between the two germline ends. This CDR3 spans 12 amino acids. Germline V gene data show CDR1 as DFQATT and CDR2 as SNEGSKA (reference sequence). The CDR3 reads CSAREGVGRETF. The CDR3, as DNA: TGCAGTGCTAGAGAAGGGGTAGGGCGGGAGACTTTC.

This clonotype was detected a few times. CDR3 in DNA: TGCGCCAGCAGCCTCTCGGACAGGGGGCAGGACACCGGGGAGCTGTTTTTT. Amino acid sequence: CASSLSDRGQDTGELFF. The chain links TRBV5-1 to TRBJ2-2, with TRBD1 matching over 11 bases. The CDR3 runs to 17 residues. Looked up from germline, CDR1 is SGHRS and CDR2 is YFSETQ. V shed 4 bases and J 3 bases; nucleotides not matched to a gene: 8.

In this sample, this clonotype turned up a few times. The chain joins TRBV27 to TRBJ1-5; a possible D gene is TRBD1 (5 bases). The V and J ends lost 2 bases and 5 bases respectively, with 13 bases between them. The germline gives CDR1 MNHEY, CDR2 SMNVEV (reference sequence). The CDR3 runs 15 residues. CDR3 protein: CASSLLPPGDQPQHF. CDR3 bases: TGTGCCAGCAGTTTACTCCCCCCGGGGGATCAGCCCCAGCATTTT.

The chain's CDR3 is CASSSKWGGEQYF. In nucleotides, the CDR3 is TGTGCCAGCAGTTCGAAGTGGGGGGGCGAGCAGTACTTC. The chain uses TRBV6-5 and TRBJ2-7; 7 nucleotides align to TRBD2. The CDR3 runs 13 residues. Trimming removed 4 bases from V and 6 bases from J; junction bases left unmatched: 6. CDR1 MNHEY and CDR2 SVGAGI come from the germline V gene.

The chain carries TRBV29-1 and TRBJ2-7; 10 positions agree with TRBD1. Per germline, CDR1 SQVTM and CDR2 ANQGSEA. Losses at the gene ends were 6 bases for V and 7 bases for J; bases not matched to a gene: 9. This CDR3 is built from 13 residues. CDR3 bases: TGCAGCGTCGTTGACAGGGGGCGAAGGGAGCAGTACTTC. Translation: CSVVDRGRREQYF.

In this sample, this clonotype turned up once. This chain links TRBV20-1 with TRBJ2-3, with TRBD2 identical over 10 bases. The CDR3 has 15 residues. Germline V gene sequence: CDR1 DFQATT, CDR2 SNEGSKA (reference sequence). The J segment lost 4 bases and the V segment lost 2 bases, leaving 6 bases of the junction unmatched. CDR3 sequence reads: CSARTTSGIPDTQYF. The CDR3 DNA is TGCAGTGCTAGAACAACTAGCGGGATCCCAGATACGCAGTATTTT.

This clonotype was seen only a few times. The chain combines TRBV12-3 or TRBV12-4 with TRBJ2-2; TRBD2 agrees at 7 bases. The ends lost 5 bases at V and 2 bases at J; junction bases unmatched: 5. CDR3 size: 15 residues. The CDR3 loop is CASSLSGINTGELFF. The CDR3 nucleotides are TGTGCCAGCAGTCTCAGCGGGATCAACACCGGGGAGCTGTTTTTT.

This clonotype was seen repeatedly, ten times or more. This rearrangement joins TRBV5-1 to TRBJ2-1; 7 nucleotides agree with TRBD2. The trim removed 2 bases at V and 0 bases at J, leaving 5 bases unmatched. Looked up from germline, CDR1 is SGHRS and CDR2 is YFSETQ. This CDR3 spans 16 amino acids. The CDR3 reads CASSLLGGSSYNEQFF. The CDR3 region has the DNA TGCGCCAGCAGCTTATTGGGCGGGAGCTCCTACAATGAGCAGTTCTTC.

This rearrangement joins TRBV3-1 to TRBJ2-3; 10 bases line up with TRBD2. The germline CDR1 and CDR2 sequences are LGHDT and YNNKEL (reference sequence). This CDR3 has 15 residues. The V segment lost 2 bases and the J segment 6 bases; nucleotides outside the gene matches: 5. This CDR3 is CASSQFISGRDTQYF. The CDR3 region has the DNA TGTGCCAGCAGCCAATTTATTAGCGGGAGGGATACGCAGTATTTT.

This clonotype was seen ten or more times. CDR3 coding DNA: TGTGCCAGCAGTTTATGGGGGACAGCGCAGTACGAGCAGTACTTC. Translation gives CASSLWGTAQYEQYF. The chain recombines TRBV28 with TRBJ2-7; 7 bases line up with TRBD1. The CDR3 loop spans 15 amino acids. Germline V gene lookup returns CDR1 MDHEN and CDR2 SYDVKM. Germline trimming cut 0 bases from V and 4 bases from J; bases unmatched to any gene: 6.

The J gene is TRBJ2-4, the V gene TRBV5-6; D is perhaps TRBD1 (6 bases). This CDR3 contains 13 residues. CDR1 is SGHDT, CDR2 YYEEEE, per germline. V shed 1 base and J shed 12 bases, with 14 bases lying between them. DNA of the CDR3: TGTGCCAGCAGCTTGTTAGGGGGAAGTAATCAGTACTTC. Translation gives CASSLLGGSNQYF. The full variable domain, completed using reference TRBV5-6 and TRBJ2-4, is DAGVTQSPTHLIKTRGQQVTLRCSPKSGHDTVSWYQQALGQGPQFIFQYYEEEERQRGNFPDRFSGHQFPNYSSELNVNALLLGDSALYLCASSLLGGSNQYFGAGTRLSVL.

This clonotype was detected only a few times. V is TRBV12-3 or TRBV12-4 and J is TRBJ1-5, with 7 bases that match TRBD1. V lost 6 bases and J lost 0; bases outside the gene matches: 2. This CDR3 is built from 14 residues. The CDR3 sequence: CASSDRVSNQPQHF. In DNA, the CDR3 is TGTGCCAGCAGCGACAGGGTTAGCAATCAGCCCCAGCATTTT.

The chain links TRBV7-2 to TRBJ2-5; TRBD1 is a possible D gene (6 bases). This CDR3 contains 17 residues. The germline V gene encodes CDR1 SGHTA and CDR2 FQGNSA. V was cut by 5 bases and J by 0 bases, with 19 bases left in between. The CDR3 coding sequence is TGTGCCAGCAGCCAAAAGGACAGCGAAATGTACCAAGAGACCCAGTACTTC. Translating gives CASSQKDSEMYQETQYF. The full variable domain, rest sourced from reference TRBV7-2 and TRBJ2-5, is GAGVSQSPSNKVTEKGKDVELRCDPISGHTALYWYRQSLGQGLEFLIYFQGNSAPDKSGLPSDRFSAERTGGSVSTLTIQRTQQEDSAVYLCASSQKDSEMYQETQYFGPGTRLLVL.

This clonotype was counted a few times. The chain has TRBV11-2 and TRBJ2-1; 10 positions agree with TRBD2. With V trimmed by 5 bases and J by 2 bases, 6 bases remained unmatched. The CDR3 spans 16 residues. Germline CDR1 is SGHAT and CDR2 is FQNNGV. The chain's CDR3 is CASSARTSGAYNEQFF. In nucleotides, the CDR3 is TGTGCCAGCAGCGCCCGGACTAGCGGAGCCTACAATGAGCAGTTCTTC.

The V call is TRBV5-1, the J call TRBJ2-7; 8 nucleotides agree with TRBD2. This CDR3 comprises 14 residues. Germline V gene lookup returns CDR1 SGHRS and CDR2 YFSETQ. Trimming cost V 4 bases and J 2 bases; bases outside gene matches: 5. The CDR3 here is CASSRTSGPYEQYF. CDR3 in DNA: TGCGCCAGCAGCCGCACTAGCGGTCCCTACGAGCAGTACTTC.

The chain employs TRBV18 and TRBJ2-1, with a weak D call TRBD2 (5 bases). Germline CDR1 is KGHSH and CDR2 is LQKENI. Trimming took off 3 bases at V and 3 bases at J, with 18 bases between the two ends. The CDR3 is made up of 17 amino acids. The CDR3 sequence: CASSPRRTGRVYNEQFF. The CDR3, as DNA: TGTGCCAGCTCACCCCGGAGGACGGGGAGAGTCTACAATGAGCAGTTCTTC. The variable domain in full, with the rest retrieved from reference TRBV18 and TRBJ2-1, is NAGVMQNPRHLVRRRGQEARLRCSPMKGHSHVYWYRQLPEEGLKFMVYLQKENIIDESGMPKERFSAEFPKEGPSILRIQQVVRGDSAAYFCASSPRRTGRVYNEQFFGPGTRLTVL.

V gene TRBV29-1 combines with J gene TRBJ2-5; 15 bases line up with TRBD2. The CDR3 is 15 amino acids. Germline V CDR1 and CDR2: SQVTM, ANQGSEA. V lost 5 bases to trimming and J lost 5 bases; unmatched junction nucleotides: 6. The CDR3 is CSVQGLAGGQETQYF. The CDR3 DNA reads TGCAGCGTTCAGGGACTAGCGGGAGGACAGGAGACCCAGTACTTC.